Following are 25 T cell receptor beta chains from one sample sequenced in a study of blood T cells in healthy people across ages. Through a sample-barcoded 5' primer and a J-beta primer mix, a second PCR was run for roughly 7 to 12 cycles. TCRdb independently ran MiXCR on the 5' RACE reads; one entry per CDR3 protein. Among 650,000 to 900,000 distinct CDR3 sequences, around 68% were seen once, and the ten largest hold roughly 25%. Sequencing was carried out using blood. These receptors were obtained from a man aged 30-40 years in good health.

CDR3 DNA: TGTGCCAGTTCTAGCGGGGGGCGACCAGATACGCAGTATTTT. Translated, it gives CASSSGGRPDTQYF. The chain is built from TRBV27 and TRBJ2-3; 11 nucleotides agree with TRBD2. Germline V CDR1 and CDR2: MNHEY, SMNVEV (reference sequence). This CDR3 comprises 14 residues. The trim removed 9 bases at V and 4 bases at J, leaving 6 bases unmatched.

This clonotype was recorded only once. The chain has TRBV7-2 and TRBJ2-5; D gene unclear. Judging by the DNA end, TRBJ2-7 fits better; the J call may be wrong. Germline lookup yields CDR1 SGHTA and CDR2 FQGNSA. The CDR3 loop spans 11 amino acids. The CDR3 DNA sequence: TGTGCCAGCAGCGCCTCCATCGAGCAGTACTTC. It codes for CASSASIEQYF.

This clonotype was seen a single time. The chain is built from TRBV6-5 and TRBJ2-3; TRBD2 matches at 9 bases. Germline CDR1 reads MNHEY; CDR2 reads SVGAGI. This CDR3 has 15 amino acids. V was pared by 6 bases and J by 2 bases, with 6 bases of the junction left unmatched. The CDR3 DNA follows: TGTGCCAGCAGCATTAGCGGGGGCTACACAGATACGCAGTATTTT. As protein: CASSISGGYTDTQYF.

The DNA for the CDR3 is TGTGCCAGCAGTCCCTCAGGGGGGAGGGGTGAGTCCGGCACAGATACGCAGTATTTT. Amino acids: CASSPSGGRGESGTDTQYF. The V call is TRBV27, the J call TRBJ2-3; either TRBD1 or TRBD2 may fit D (7 bases each). CDR3 length: 19 amino acids. V was cut by 5 bases and J by 1 base, with 25 bases left in between. The germline V gene has CDR1 MNHEY and CDR2 SMNVEV (reference sequence).

In the case of this clonotype: One end of the junction is discordant with germline, which a read error may explain. V and J are TRBV10-3 and TRBJ2-7, with D perhaps TRBD1 (6 bases). In germline, CDR1 is ENHRY, CDR2 SYGVKD. There are 15 residues in the CDR3. The CDR3 loop reads CAISEDSGRSCEQYF. The CDR3 region has the DNA TGTGCCATCAGCGAGGACAGTGGACGCTCCTGCGAGCAGTACTTC.

This chain connects TRBV5-1 to TRBJ2-3; weak D call: TRBD1 (6 bases). Trimming stripped 4 bases from V and 3 bases from J, with 18 bases between. This CDR3 is built from 16 residues. Germline V CDR1 and CDR2: SGHRS, YFSETQ. The CDR3 region is CASSPTTGIVTDTQYF. The CDR3 bases are TGCGCCAGCAGCCCAACAACAGGGATAGTAACAGATACGCAGTATTTT.

This clonotype was seen a handful of times. One end of the junction fails to match germline, which may point to a read error. This sequence joins TRBV7-7 and TRBJ2-5, with D perhaps TRBD1 (5 bases). Looked up from germline, CDR1 is SSHAT and CDR2 is FNYEAQ (reference sequence). The CDR3 length is 14 residues. The CDR3 bases are TGTGCTAGCAGCTCCCAGGGTCGTCAAGAGACCCAGTACTTC. Translation: CASSSQGRQETQYF. The variable domain in full, completed from reference TRBV7-7 and TRBJ2-5, reads GAGVSQSPRYKVTKRGQDVTLRCDPISSHATLYWYQQALGQGPEFLTYFNYEAQPDKSGLPSDRFSAERPEGSISTLTIQRTEQRDSAMYRCASSSQGRQETQYFGPGTRLLVL.

This clonotype was seen a few times. The chain uses TRBV27 and TRBJ2-1, with 8 nucleotides matching TRBD1. The V segment lost 5 bases and the J segment 1 base; nucleotides outside the gene matches: 7. CDR3 size: 16 residues. In germline, CDR1 is MNHEY, CDR2 SMNVEV (reference sequence). In nucleotides, the CDR3 is TGTGCCAGCAGTCCCCAGGGGGCGGGGTCCTACAATGAGCAGTTCTTC. Translating gives CASSPQGAGSYNEQFF.

This clonotype has just a few counts. J is TRBJ2-7 and V is TRBV20-1; 8 bases align to TRBD1. Germline lookup yields CDR1 DFQATT and CDR2 SNEGSKA (reference sequence). Unmatched junction bases numbered 16, after V lost 5 bases and J lost 7 bases. CDR3 length: 15 amino acids. Here the CDR3 DNA reads TGCAGTGCTCCCTTCTCCGTGGGACAGGCGAAAGAGCAGTACTTC. The encoded protein is CSAPFSVGQAKEQYF.

This clonotype has just a few counts. The chain recombines TRBV10-3 with TRBJ2-1; 7 nucleotides match TRBD2. V lost 2 bases and J lost 7; bases outside the gene matches: 2. CDR1 and CDR2 (germline): ENHRY, SYGVKD. The CDR3 length is 13 residues. CDR3 in amino acids: CAISERGGNEQFF. The CDR3 DNA reads as TGTGCCATCAGTGAGCGCGGGGGAAATGAGCAGTTCTTC.

This clonotype has at least ten counts. The V call is TRBV7-3, the J call TRBJ1-4, with 10 bases that match TRBD1. Germline CDR1 reads SGHTA; CDR2 reads FQGTGA. The CDR3 has 18 amino acids. V was clipped by 4 bases and J by 6 bases; unmatched bases: 14. The CDR3 coding sequence is TGTGCCAGCAGCTCGAAGCCGGTGACAGGGGGCGGCGATGAAAAACTGTTTTTT. Its translation: CASSSKPVTGGGDEKLFF.

This clonotype was picked up a small number of times. V usage is TRBV20-1 and J usage is TRBJ1-6, with 8 bases fitting TRBD1. The germline gives CDR1 DFQATT, CDR2 SNEGSKA (reference sequence). There are 17 residues in the CDR3. The J segment lost 1 base and the V segment lost 6 bases, leaving 11 bases of the junction unmatched. The CDR3 here is CSANVAGGRSYNSPLHF. The CDR3, as DNA: TGCAGTGCGAACGTAGCAGGGGGCAGGTCCTATAATTCACCCCTCCACTTT.

The rearrangement joins TRBV5-1 to TRBJ2-3; 12 bases line up with TRBD2. The CDR3 sequence is 20 residues long. Germline lookup yields CDR1 SGHRS and CDR2 YFSETQ. Losses at the gene ends were 5 bases for V and 1 base for J; bases not matched to a gene: 17. The CDR3 DNA follows: TGCGCCAGCAGGTCCATAGGACTAGCGGGGCAAAACCTCCGCACAGATACGCAGTATTTT. Translation: CASRSIGLAGQNLRTDTQYF.

The V and J genes are TRBV29-1 and TRBJ2-7; D ambiguous. The J call may be mistaken, given a closer DNA end match to TRBJ2-5. This CDR3 comprises 12 residues. Germline-derived CDR1 and CDR2 are SQVTM and ANQGSEA. For the CDR3, the DNA is TGCAGCGTTGAAGGTCAGGCCAAGACCCAGTACTTC. This gives the protein CSVEGQAKTQYF.

The V call is TRBV29-1, the J call TRBJ2-2; D is possibly TRBD2 (5 bases). Between the trimmed V and J ends, which lost 1 base and 5 bases, there was a span of 8 bases. CDR1 and CDR2 (germline): SQVTM, ANQGSEA. The CDR3 consists of 13 residues. CDR3 region: CSVEVRGTGELFF. Here the CDR3 DNA reads TGCAGCGTTGAAGTTCGGGGAACCGGGGAGCTGTTTTTT.

The J gene is TRBJ2-1, the V gene TRBV9, with D hard to call. The CDR3 is 14 amino acids. Germline lookup yields CDR1 SGDLS and CDR2 YYNGEE. Deletions cut 0 bases from V and 5 bases from J, with 9 bases between. The CDR3 sequence: CASSVGADHNEQFF. The CDR3 DNA is TGTGCCAGCAGCGTAGGGGCAGATCACAATGAGCAGTTCTTC.

About this clonotype: A read error may produce the germline difference seen at one junction end. This chain links TRBV20-1 with TRBJ2-7; 11 bases line up with TRBD1. There are 16 residues in the CDR3. Germline V lookup: CDR1 DFQATT, CDR2 SNEGSKA (reference sequence). CDR3 sequence (DNA): TGTAGTGCGCCTCACTTGGACAGGGGGCTATCCTACGAGCAGTACTTC. This encodes CSAPHLDRGLSYEQYF.

The chain has TRBV7-9 and TRBJ2-5; unclear D gene. Germline V lookup: CDR1 SEHNR, CDR2 FQNEAQ (reference sequence). Deletions cut 2 bases from V and 0 bases from J, with 13 bases between. CDR3 length: 16 amino acids. Here the CDR3 DNA reads TGTGCCAGCAGCTTATTACCCTTAGGGTACCAAGAGACCCAGTACTTC. Protein: CASSLLPLGYQETQYF.

The chain links TRBV29-1 to TRBJ2-1; 9 bases match TRBD2. Germline V lookup: CDR1 SQVTM, CDR2 ANQGSEA. The CDR3 runs to 15 residues. V gave up 4 bases and J gave up 5 bases; unmatched junction bases: 9. CDR3 DNA: TGCAGCGTTGGGAGGGAGCGGGGGGTCGACAATGAGCAGTTCTTC. Its protein is CSVGRERGVDNEQFF.

The DNA for the CDR3 is TGTGCCATCAGTCGAGGACAGGGGAGAGACGAGCAGTACTTC. Translated: CAISRGQGRDEQYF. The chain uses TRBV10-3 and TRBJ2-7; 9 nucleotides line up with TRBD1. The CDR3 covers 14 residues. Losses at the gene ends were 5 bases for V and 5 bases for J; bases not matched to a gene: 7. Per the germline V gene, CDR1 is ENHRY and CDR2 is SYGVKD.

This sequence joins TRBV20-1 and TRBJ1-1, with TRBD1 identical over 9 bases. V gave up 2 bases and J gave up 3 bases; unmatched junction bases: 4. The CDR3 has 14 residues. Germline CDR1 reads DFQATT; CDR2 reads SNEGSKA (reference sequence). The CDR3 region has the DNA TGCAGTGCTAGACCGTACAGGGGGCACACTGAAGCTTTCTTT. Protein sequence: CSARPYRGHTEAFF.

V usage is TRBV27 and J usage is TRBJ2-5; possible D gene TRBD1, 6 bases. Trimming stripped 3 bases from V and 2 bases from J, with 19 bases between. The length of the CDR3 is 17 residues. Germline CDR1 MNHEY, CDR2 SMNVEV (reference sequence). The CDR3 loop is CASSLRLSSDRQETQYF. The CDR3, as DNA: TGTGCCAGCAGTTTGAGATTATCATCGGACAGACAAGAGACCCAGTACTTC.

This clonotype was counted once. V and J are TRBV7-2 and TRBJ2-2; 12 bases are a match to TRBD1. There are 20 residues in the CDR3. CDR1 is SGHTA and CDR2 is FQGNSA in the germline V gene. After removal of 5 bases from V and 4 bases from J, the junction contained 17 bases not matched to a gene. The CDR3 protein is CASSLNLGWGQGAITGELFF. The CDR3 DNA follows: TGTGCCAGCAGCCTAAACCTAGGGTGGGGACAGGGGGCAATCACCGGGGAGCTGTTTTTT.

This clonotype has only a few counts. The DNA for the CDR3 is TGCAGTGCTACAAGGAAGACGGGGACAAAAGAGACCCAGTACTTC. Translated: CSATRKTGTKETQYF. J is TRBJ2-5 and V is TRBV20-1, with D perhaps matching TRBD1 (6 bases). Per the germline V gene, CDR1 is DFQATT and CDR2 is SNEGSKA (reference sequence). The CDR3 has 15 amino acids. V was trimmed by 4 bases and J by 3 bases, leaving 18 bases between them.

The V call is TRBV10-3, the J call TRBJ2-3; D is perhaps TRBD2 (5 bases). The CDR3 is made up of 14 amino acids. With 6 bases removed from V and 3 bases from J, the gap between germline ends came to 13 bases. Germline assignment: CDR1 ENHRY and CDR2 SYGVKD. The CDR3 region has the DNA TGTGCCATCAGGGGGAGTCGGGCTACAGATACGCAGTATTTT. The encoded protein is CAIRGSRATDTQYF.